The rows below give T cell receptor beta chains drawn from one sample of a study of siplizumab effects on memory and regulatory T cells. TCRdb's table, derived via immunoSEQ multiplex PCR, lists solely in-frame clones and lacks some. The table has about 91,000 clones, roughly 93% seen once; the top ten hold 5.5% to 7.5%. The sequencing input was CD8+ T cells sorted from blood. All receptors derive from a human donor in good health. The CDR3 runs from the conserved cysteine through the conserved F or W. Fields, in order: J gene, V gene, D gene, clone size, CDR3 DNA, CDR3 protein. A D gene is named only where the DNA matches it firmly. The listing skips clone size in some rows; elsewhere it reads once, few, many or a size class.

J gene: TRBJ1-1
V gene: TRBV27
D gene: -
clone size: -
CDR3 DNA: TGTGCCAGCAGTTCCCGACAGCTTGAAGCTTTCTTT
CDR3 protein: CASSSRQLEAFF

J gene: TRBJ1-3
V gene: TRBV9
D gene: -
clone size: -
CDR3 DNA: TGTGCCAGCAAAGGGGATGGGAGAGGAAACACCATATATTTT
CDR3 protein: CASKGDGRGNTIYF

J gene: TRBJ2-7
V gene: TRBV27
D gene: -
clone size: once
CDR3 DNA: TGTGCCAGCAGTTTACGGGCCGGCGAGCAGTACTTC
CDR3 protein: CASSLRAGEQYF

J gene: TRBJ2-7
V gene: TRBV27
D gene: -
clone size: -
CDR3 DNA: TGTGCCAGCAGTTTTCGGGCCGGGGTGGTGGACTACGAGCAGTACTTC
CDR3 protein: CASSFRAGVVDYEQYF

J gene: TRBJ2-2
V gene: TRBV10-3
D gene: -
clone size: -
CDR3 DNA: TGTGCCATCAGTGAGTCGTTGGTAGCCGTGGGGGAGCTGTTTTTT
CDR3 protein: CAISESLVAVGELFF

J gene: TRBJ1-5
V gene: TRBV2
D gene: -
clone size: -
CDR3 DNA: TGTGCCAGCAGTGAAGGAGGGGGTTTTCAGCCCCAGCATTTT
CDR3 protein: CASSEGGGFQPQHF

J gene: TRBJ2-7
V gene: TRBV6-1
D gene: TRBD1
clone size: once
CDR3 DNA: TGTGCCAGCAGTAACCGGGACAGCACCTACGAGCAGTACTTC
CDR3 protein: CASSNRDSTYEQYF

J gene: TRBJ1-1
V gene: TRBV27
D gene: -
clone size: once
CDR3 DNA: TGTGCCAGCAGTTTATCGCCCCAGGTCAACACTGAAGCTTTCTTT
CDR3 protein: CASSLSPQVNTEAFF

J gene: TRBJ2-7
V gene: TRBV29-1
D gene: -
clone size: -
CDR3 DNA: TGCAGCGTCTCCCTTCGGGGGTACGAGCAGTACTTC
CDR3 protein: CSVSLRGYEQYF

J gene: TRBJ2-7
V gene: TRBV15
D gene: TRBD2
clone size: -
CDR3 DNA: TGTGCCACCAGCAGAGATAGGCAGGCTAGCGGGGCCTCCTACGAGCAGTACTTC
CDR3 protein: CATSRDRQASGASYEQYF

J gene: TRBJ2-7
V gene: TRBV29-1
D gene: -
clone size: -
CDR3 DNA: TGCAGCGTTGTGGGGGTCACAAACGAGCAGTACTTC
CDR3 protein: CSVVGVTNEQYF

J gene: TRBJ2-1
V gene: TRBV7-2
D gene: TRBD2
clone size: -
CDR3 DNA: TGTGCCAGCAGCCCTCTGGGGCCCGACGGGGGGGGCTCCTACAATGAGCAGTTCTTC
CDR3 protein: CASSPLGPDGGGSYNEQFF

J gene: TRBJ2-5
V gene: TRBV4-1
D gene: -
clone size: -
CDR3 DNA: TGCGCCAGCAGCCAAGTTGCTTGGGCGGGGGAGACCCAGTACTTC
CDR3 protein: CASSQVAWAGETQYF

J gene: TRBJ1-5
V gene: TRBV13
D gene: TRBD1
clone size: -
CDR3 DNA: TGTGCCAGCAGCTTTGGGACAGACAATCAGCCCCAGCATTTT
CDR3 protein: CASSFGTDNQPQHF

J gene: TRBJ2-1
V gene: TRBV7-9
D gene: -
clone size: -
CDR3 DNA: TGTGCCAGCAGCCCAGAGGAGACTAGGGGTGCTGGGTATGAGCAGTTCTTC
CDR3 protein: CASSPEETRGAGYEQFF

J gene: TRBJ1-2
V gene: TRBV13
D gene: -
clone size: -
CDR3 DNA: TGTGCCAGCAGCTTAGAAACAGTAGATGGCTACACCTTC
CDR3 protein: CASSLETVDGYTF

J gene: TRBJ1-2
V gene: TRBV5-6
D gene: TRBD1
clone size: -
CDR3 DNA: TGTGCCAGCAGCTTGCAGGGGGCAAGAGGTGGCTACACCTTC
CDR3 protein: CASSLQGARGGYTF

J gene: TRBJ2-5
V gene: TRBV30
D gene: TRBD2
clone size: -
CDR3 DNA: TGTGCCTGGTTATCTCTAGCGGGGGGGCTGGAGACCCAGTACTTC
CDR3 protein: CAWLSLAGGLETQYF

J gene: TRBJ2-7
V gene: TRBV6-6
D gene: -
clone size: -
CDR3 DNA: TGTGCCAGCAGCCCACAGACGATCTACGAGCAGTACTTC
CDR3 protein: CASSPQTIYEQYF

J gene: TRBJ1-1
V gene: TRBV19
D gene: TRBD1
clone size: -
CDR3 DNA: TGTGCCAGTAGCCGGGACAGGGCCCCTCGTCCTGAAGCTTTCTTT
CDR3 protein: CASSRDRAPRPEAFF

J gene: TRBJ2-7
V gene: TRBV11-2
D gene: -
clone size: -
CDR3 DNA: TGTGCCAGCAGCTTAGGTAACGAGCAGTACTTC
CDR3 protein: CASSLGNEQYF

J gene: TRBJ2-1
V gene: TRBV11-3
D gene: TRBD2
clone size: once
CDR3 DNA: TGTGCCAGCAGCTTAGAAGTAGCGGGATATTACAATGAGCAGTTCTTC
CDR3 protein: CASSLEVAGYYNEQFF

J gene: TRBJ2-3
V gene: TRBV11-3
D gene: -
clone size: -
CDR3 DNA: TGTGCCAGCAGCTCCGGGACAAGACAAACAGATACGCAGTATTTT
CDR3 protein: CASSSGTRQTDTQYF

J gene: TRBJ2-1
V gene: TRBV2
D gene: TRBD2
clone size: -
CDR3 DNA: TGTGCCAGCAGTACGCCCGGGACTAGCGGGAGGGCCTACAATGAGCAGTTCTTC
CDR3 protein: CASSTPGTSGRAYNEQFF

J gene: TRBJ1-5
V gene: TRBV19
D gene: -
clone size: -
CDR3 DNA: TGTGCCAGTAGTATCCATCAGCAGGAGGTTCGCAATCAGCCCCAGCATTTT
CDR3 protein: CASSIHQQEVRNQPQHF

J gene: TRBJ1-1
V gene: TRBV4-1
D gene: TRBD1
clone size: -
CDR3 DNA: TGCGCCAGCAGCCCCTCGTCCTTACCCACAGGGGCCACTGAAGCTTTCTTT
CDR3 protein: CASSPSSLPTGATEAFF

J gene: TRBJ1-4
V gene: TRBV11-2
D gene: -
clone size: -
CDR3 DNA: TGTGCCAGCAGCTTAGCGTGGGGGACTAATGAAAAACTGTTTTTT
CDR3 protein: CASSLAWGTNEKLFF

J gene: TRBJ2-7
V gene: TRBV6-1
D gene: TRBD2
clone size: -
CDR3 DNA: TGTGCCAGCAGTATTGGCGGGGGCTCCTACGAGCAGTACTTC
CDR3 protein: CASSIGGGSYEQYF

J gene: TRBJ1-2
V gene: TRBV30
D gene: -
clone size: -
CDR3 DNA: TGTGCCTGGAGTGTCGAGATGGGCTATGGCTACACCTTC
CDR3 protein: CAWSVEMGYGYTF

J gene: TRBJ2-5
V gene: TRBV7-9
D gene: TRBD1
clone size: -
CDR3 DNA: TGTGCCAGCAGCTCCGACCTAAGCCTCGACAGGGAACCAGAGACCCAGTACTTC
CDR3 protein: CASSSDLSLDREPETQYF

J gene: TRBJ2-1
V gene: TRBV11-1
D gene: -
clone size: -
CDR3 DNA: TGTGCCAGCAGCTTAAGCCAGGGAACCTACAATGAGCAGTTCTTC
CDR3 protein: CASSLSQGTYNEQFF

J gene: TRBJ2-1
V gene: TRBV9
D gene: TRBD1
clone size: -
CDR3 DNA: TGTGCCAGCAGCCCCCCGAACAGGGGGCACAATGAGCAGTTCTTC
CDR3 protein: CASSPPNRGHNEQFF

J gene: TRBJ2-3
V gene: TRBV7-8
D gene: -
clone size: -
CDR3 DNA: TGTGCCAGCAGCTTTTACCACTCGGCCTACACCACAGATACGCAGTATTTT
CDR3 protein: CASSFYHSAYTTDTQYF

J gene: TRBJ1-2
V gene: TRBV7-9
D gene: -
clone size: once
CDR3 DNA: TGTGCCAGCAGCCCCTCTAGGGCAGCCTATGGCTACACCTTC
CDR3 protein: CASSPSRAAYGYTF

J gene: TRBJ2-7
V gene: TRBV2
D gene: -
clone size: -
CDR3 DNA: TGTGCCAGCACCGGGGGAAACTACGAGCAGTACTTC
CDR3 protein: CASTGGNYEQYF

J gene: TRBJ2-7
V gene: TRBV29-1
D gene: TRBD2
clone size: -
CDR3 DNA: TGCAGCGTTGAGGGACTAGCGGGAATCTACGAGCAGTACTTC
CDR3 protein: CSVEGLAGIYEQYF

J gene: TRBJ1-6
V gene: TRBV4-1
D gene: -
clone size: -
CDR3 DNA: TGCGCCAGCAACCAAGAGGGGCAGGTCTATAATTCACCCCTCCACTTT
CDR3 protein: CASNQEGQVYNSPLHF

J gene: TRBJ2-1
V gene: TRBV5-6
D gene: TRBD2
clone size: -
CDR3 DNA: TGTGCCAGCAGCTCGTTCTTTAGCGGGAGAATAAATGAGCAGTTCTTC
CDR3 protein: CASSSFFSGRINEQFF

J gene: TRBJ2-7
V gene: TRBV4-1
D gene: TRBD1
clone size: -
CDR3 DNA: TGCGCCAGCAGCCAGGGACAGGGGAACTACGAGCAGTACTTC
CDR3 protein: CASSQGQGNYEQYF

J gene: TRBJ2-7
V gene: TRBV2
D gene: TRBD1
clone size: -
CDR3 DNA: TGTGCCAGCAGTAACCCCTCGGGACAGGGGGTCAGCTCCTACGAGCAGTACTTC
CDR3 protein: CASSNPSGQGVSSYEQYF